This T cell receptor (beta chain) was recovered during a study of CD8+ T cells in alopecia areata. This clone was seen a few times. Unmatched junction bases numbered 4, after V lost 4 bases and J lost 1 base. Germline V gene lookup returns CDR1 SGHRS and CDR2 YFSETQ. CDR3 length: 14 amino acids. Sequencing relied on a cDNA template that was reverse transcribed from extracted RNA. Here immunoSEQ multiplex PCR was the method, and the copy in TCRdb shows in-frame clones only, minus some. The sample contains hundreds of thousands of clones, 67% of which appear only once. The specimen comprised CD4+ T cells sorted from blood, sampled at week 0. The chain links TRBV5-1 to TRBJ2-7; 8 bases match TRBD1. The clonotype originates from a human donor with alopecia areata. The CDR3 sequence: CASSRDRLSYEQYF. DNA for the CDR3: TGCGCCAGCAGCAGGGACAGGCTTTCCTACGAGCAGTACTTC.